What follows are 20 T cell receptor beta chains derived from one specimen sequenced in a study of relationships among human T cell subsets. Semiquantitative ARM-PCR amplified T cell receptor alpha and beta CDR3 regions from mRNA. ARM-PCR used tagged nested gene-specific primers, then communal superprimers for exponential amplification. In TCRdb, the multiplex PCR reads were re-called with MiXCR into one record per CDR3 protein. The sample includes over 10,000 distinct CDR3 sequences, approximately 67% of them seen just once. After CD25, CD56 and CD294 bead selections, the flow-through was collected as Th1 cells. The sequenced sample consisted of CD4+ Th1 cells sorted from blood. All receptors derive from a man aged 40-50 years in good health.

The CDR3, as DNA: TGTGCCAGTAGCCCGGGACTAGCGGGAGCCGGGGAGCTGTTTTTT. Its translation is CASSPGLAGAGELFF. This sequence joins TRBV19 and TRBJ2-2; the match to TRBD2 covers 14 bases. This CDR3 is built from 15 residues. V shed 6 bases, J shed 6 bases, and the junction held 3 bases outside the gene matches. Germline V gene data show CDR1 as LNHDA and CDR2 as SQIVND (reference sequence).

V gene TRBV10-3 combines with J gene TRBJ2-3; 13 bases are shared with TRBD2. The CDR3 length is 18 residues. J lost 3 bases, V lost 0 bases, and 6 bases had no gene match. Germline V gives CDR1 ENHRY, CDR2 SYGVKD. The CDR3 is CAISESLLAGGLTDTQYF. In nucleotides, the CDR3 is TGTGCCATCAGTGAGTCCTTACTAGCGGGAGGGCTTACAGATACGCAGTATTTT.

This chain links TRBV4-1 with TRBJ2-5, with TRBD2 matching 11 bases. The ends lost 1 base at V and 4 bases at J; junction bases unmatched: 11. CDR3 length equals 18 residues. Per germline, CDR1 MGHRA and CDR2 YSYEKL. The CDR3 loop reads CASSQVNLGLAGGETQYF. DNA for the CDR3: TGCGCCAGCAGCCAAGTTAACCTTGGCCTAGCGGGGGGAGAGACCCAGTACTTC.

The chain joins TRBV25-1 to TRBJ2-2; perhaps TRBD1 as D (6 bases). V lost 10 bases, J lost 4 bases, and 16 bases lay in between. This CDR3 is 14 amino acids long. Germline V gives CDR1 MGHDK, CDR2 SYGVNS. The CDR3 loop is CATAGDRGTGELFF. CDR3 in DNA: TGTGCCACCGCAGGGGATCGGGGCACCGGGGAGCTGTTTTTT.

In nucleotides, the CDR3 is TGTGCCAGCTCCGAACAGGTCTTCTCCTACAATGAGCAGTTCTTC. Translating gives CASSEQVFSYNEQFF. The V call is TRBV28, the J call TRBJ2-1; maybe TRBD1 (5 bases). The CDR3 length is 15 residues. Trimming cost V 8 bases and J 0 bases, with 14 bases left between them. Germline V gene sequence: CDR1 MDHEN, CDR2 SYDVKM.

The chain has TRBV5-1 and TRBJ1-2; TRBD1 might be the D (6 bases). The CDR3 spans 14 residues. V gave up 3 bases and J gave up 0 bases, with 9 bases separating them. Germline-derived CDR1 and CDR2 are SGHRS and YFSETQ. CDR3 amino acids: CASSSDSSNYGYTF. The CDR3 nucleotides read TGCGCCAGCAGCTCGGACAGTTCTAACTATGGCTACACCTTC.

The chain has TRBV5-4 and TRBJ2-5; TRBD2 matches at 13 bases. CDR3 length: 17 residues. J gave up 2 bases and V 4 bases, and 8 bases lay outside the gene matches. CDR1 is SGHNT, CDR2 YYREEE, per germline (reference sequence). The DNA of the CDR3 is TGTGCCAGCAGCCCCAGGACTAGCGGGAGAGGGCAAGAGACCCAGTACTTC. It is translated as CASSPRTSGRGQETQYF.

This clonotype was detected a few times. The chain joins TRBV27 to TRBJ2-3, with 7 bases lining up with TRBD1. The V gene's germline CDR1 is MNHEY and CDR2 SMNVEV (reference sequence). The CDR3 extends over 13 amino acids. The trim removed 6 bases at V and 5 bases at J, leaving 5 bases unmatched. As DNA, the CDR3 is TGTGCCAGCAGGGGACAGCTCGTAGATACGCAGTATTTT. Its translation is CASRGQLVDTQYF.

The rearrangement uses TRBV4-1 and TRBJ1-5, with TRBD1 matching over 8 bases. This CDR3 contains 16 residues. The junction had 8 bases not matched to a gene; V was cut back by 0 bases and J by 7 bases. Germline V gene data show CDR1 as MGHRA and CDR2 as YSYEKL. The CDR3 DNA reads TGCGCCAGCAGCCAAGATTTAGCAGGGGGCATCCAGCCCCAGCATTTT. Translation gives CASSQDLAGGIQPQHF.

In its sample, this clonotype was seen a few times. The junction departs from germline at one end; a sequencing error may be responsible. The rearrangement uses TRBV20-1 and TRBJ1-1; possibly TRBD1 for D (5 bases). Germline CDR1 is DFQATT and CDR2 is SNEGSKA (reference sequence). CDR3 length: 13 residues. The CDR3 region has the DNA TGCAGTGCAGCGACAGAGTTGAACACTGGAGCTTTCTTT. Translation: CSAATELNTGAFF.

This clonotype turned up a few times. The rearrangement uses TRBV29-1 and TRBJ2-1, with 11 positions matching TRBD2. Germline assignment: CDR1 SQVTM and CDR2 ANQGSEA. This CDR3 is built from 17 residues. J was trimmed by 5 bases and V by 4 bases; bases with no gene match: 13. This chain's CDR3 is CSVGGLAGGEGHNEQFF. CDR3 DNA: TGCAGCGTTGGGGGGCTAGCGGGAGGCGAGGGCCACAATGAGCAGTTCTTC.

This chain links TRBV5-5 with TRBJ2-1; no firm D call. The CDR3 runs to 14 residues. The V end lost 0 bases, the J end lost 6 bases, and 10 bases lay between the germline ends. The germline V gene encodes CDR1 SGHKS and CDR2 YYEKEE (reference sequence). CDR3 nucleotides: TGTGCCAGCAGCTTGGTTCGGGCACTCAATGAGCAGTTCTTC. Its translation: CASSLVRALNEQFF.

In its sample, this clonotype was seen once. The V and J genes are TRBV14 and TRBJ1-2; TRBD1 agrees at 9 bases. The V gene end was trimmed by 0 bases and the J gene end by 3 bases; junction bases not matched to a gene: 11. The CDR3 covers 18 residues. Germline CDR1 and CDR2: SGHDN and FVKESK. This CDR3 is CASSQDPMLTGGDYGYTF. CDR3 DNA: TGTGCCAGCAGCCAAGATCCCATGCTGACAGGGGGAGACTATGGCTACACCTTC.

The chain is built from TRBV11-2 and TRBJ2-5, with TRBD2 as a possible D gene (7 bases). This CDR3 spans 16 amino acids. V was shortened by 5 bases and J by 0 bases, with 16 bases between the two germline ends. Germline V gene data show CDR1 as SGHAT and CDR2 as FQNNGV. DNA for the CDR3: TGTGCCAGCAGCCGTCTAGGGAGGGGGTACCAAGAGACCCAGTACTTC. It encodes CASSRLGRGYQETQYF.

The CDR3 DNA reads TGTGCCAGCAGATTGGGCGACAGGAAAAATCAGCCCCAGCATTTT. Encoded protein: CASRLGDRKNQPQHF. The V and J genes are TRBV27 and TRBJ1-5, with D perhaps matching TRBD1 (6 bases). The germline CDR1 and CDR2 sequences are MNHEY and SMNVEV (reference sequence). V was shortened by 6 bases and J by 4 bases, with 16 bases between the two germline ends. The CDR3 consists of 15 residues.

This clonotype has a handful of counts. This CDR3 reads CASSYQAGSLIQQYF. The CDR3 region has the DNA TGTGCCAGCAGTTACCAGGCGGGATCCCTGATACAGCAGTATTTT. This chain uses TRBV6-5 with TRBJ2-3; a possible D gene is TRBD2 (6 bases). This CDR3 is 15 amino acids long. Per the germline V gene, CDR1 is MNHEY and CDR2 is SVGAGI. V was cut by 2 bases and J by 11 bases, with 20 bases left in between.

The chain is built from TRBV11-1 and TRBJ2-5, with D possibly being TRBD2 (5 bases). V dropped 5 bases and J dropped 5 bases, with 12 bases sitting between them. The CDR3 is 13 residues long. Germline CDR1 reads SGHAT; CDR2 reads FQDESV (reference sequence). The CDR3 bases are TGTGCCAGCAGCGCATCGCCGGGGGAGACCCAGTACTTC. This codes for CASSASPGETQYF.

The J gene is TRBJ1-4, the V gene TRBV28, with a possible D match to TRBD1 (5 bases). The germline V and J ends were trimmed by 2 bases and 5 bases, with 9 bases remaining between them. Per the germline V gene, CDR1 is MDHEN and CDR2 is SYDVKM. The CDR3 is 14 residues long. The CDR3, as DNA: TGTGCCAGCAGTTTAGGGGGACGGAATGAAAAACTGTTTTTT. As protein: CASSLGGRNEKLFF.

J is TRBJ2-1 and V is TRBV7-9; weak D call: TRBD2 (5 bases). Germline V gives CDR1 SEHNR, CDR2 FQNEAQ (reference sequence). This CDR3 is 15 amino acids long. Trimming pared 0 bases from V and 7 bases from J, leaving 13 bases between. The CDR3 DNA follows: TGTGCCAGCAGCTTAGCGACGGACTTAGCAAATGAGCAGTTCTTC. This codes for CASSLATDLANEQFF. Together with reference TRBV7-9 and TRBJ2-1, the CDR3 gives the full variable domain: DTGVSQNPRHKITKRGQNVTFRCDPISEHNRLYWYRQTLGQGPEFLTYFQNEAQLEKSRLLSDRFSAERPKGSFSTLEIQRTEQGDSAMYLCASSLATDLANEQFFGPGTRLTVL.

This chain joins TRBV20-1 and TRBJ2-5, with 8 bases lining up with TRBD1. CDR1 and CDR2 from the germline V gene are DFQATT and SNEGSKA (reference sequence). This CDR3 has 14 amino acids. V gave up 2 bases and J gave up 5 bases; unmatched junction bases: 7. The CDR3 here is CSARSSGGVETQYF. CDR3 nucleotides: TGCAGTGCTAGATCCTCAGGGGGCGTGGAGACCCAGTACTTC.